These 15 T cell receptor beta chains were all obtained from the same sample, sequenced in a study of shared clonotypes between healthy human individuals. Terminally differentiated effector memory CD45RA+ cells were excluded by CCR7 positive selection of CD45RO-negative cells. Method: immunoSEQ multiplex PCR; TCRdb's copy keeps in-frame clones and lacks some. The table records about 2.1 million clones, approximately 94% of them present only once. Sequencing used naive CD8+ T cells from PBMCs. The receptors were gathered from a man between 18 and 35 years old in good health. Some clones in this sample may be carry-over from other donors' samples.

CDR3 in amino acids: CASSLGGSRSHEQYF. The CDR3 DNA is TGTGCCAGCAGCTTAGGTGGTAGCCGTTCCCACGAGCAGTACTTC. The chain employs TRBV11-2 and TRBJ2-7; D uncertain. Germline assignment: CDR1 SGHAT and CDR2 FQNNGV. The CDR3 is 15 residues long. Trimming left V 1 base short and J 5 bases short, with 15 bases between. The entire variable domain, with the rest obtained from reference TRBV11-2 and TRBJ2-7, is as follows: EAGVAQSPRYKIIEKRQSVAFWCNPISGHATLYWYQQILGQGPKLLIQFQNNGVVDDSQLPKDRFSAERLKGVDSTLKIQPAKLEDSAVYLCASSLGGSRSHEQYFGPGTRLTVT.

The gene calls are TRBV7-3 and TRBJ2-7; 8 nucleotides line up with TRBD2. J gave up 6 bases and V 2 bases, and 3 bases lay outside the gene matches. CDR1 is SGHTA, CDR2 FQGTGA, per germline. The length of the CDR3 is 13 residues. CDR3 protein: CASSLGTRSEQYF. Here the CDR3 DNA reads TGTGCCAGCAGCTTAGGGACTAGAAGCGAGCAGTACTTC.

The rearrangement uses TRBV7-2 and TRBJ1-6; a possible D gene is TRBD1 (5 bases). Trimming left V 1 base short and J 15 bases short, with 22 bases between. The CDR3 runs to 16 residues. Germline CDR1 SGHTA, CDR2 FQGNSA. The CDR3 DNA is TGTGCCAGCAGCTTAGTCCCCGACAGTTACTCCGGCCTCCTCCACTTT. It codes for CASSLVPDSYSGLLHF.

The J gene is TRBJ2-3, the V gene TRBV7-9, with D maybe TRBD2 (5 bases). The CDR3 length is 15 residues. Germline CDR1 SEHNR, CDR2 FQNEAQ (reference sequence). Between the trimmed V and J ends, which lost 3 bases and 4 bases, there was a span of 14 bases. CDR3 protein: CASSFQAVHADTQYF. Written as DNA, the CDR3 is TGTGCCAGCAGCTTTCAAGCGGTACACGCAGATACGCAGTATTTT.

The chain has TRBV30 and TRBJ1-4, with a weak D call TRBD1 (5 bases). V was trimmed by 0 bases and J by 9 bases, leaving 20 bases between them. Germline V gene sequence: CDR1 GTSNPN, CDR2 SVGIG (reference sequence). The CDR3 loop spans 16 amino acids. This CDR3 reads CAWSVRLGREGKKLFF. The CDR3 nucleotides read TGTGCCTGGAGTGTACGCCTGGGCAGGGAGGGTAAAAAACTGTTTTTT.

This rearrangement joins TRBV28 to TRBJ1-1; D gene unclear. The CDR3 covers 16 residues. Germline V gene sequence: CDR1 MDHEN, CDR2 SYDVKM. With 3 bases removed from V and 0 bases from J, the gap between germline ends came to 14 bases. CDR3 nucleotides: TGTGCCAGCAGTTTCTCCCCCCCCGGGATGAACACTGAAGCTTTCTTT. Its protein is CASSFSPPGMNTEAFF.

The chain combines TRBV7-8 with TRBJ2-1; 13 nucleotides line up with TRBD2. V dropped 2 bases and J dropped 9; count of bases not matched to a gene: 10. The CDR3 length is 17 residues. The germline V gene has CDR1 SGHVS and CDR2 FQNEAQ. CDR3 protein: CASSLRTSGSLGGEQFF. The CDR3 nucleotides are TGTGCCAGCAGCTTAAGGACTAGCGGGAGTTTAGGGGGTGAGCAGTTCTTC.

The chain links TRBV6-5 to TRBJ2-1; 8 positions agree with TRBD2. V shed 5 bases, J shed 3 bases, and the junction held 6 bases outside the gene matches. This CDR3 comprises 15 residues. The V gene's germline CDR1 is MNHEY and CDR2 SVGAGI. Here the CDR3 DNA reads TGTGCCAGCAGTCCGAGAGCGGGAGTCTACAATGAGCAGTTCTTC. Translating it yields CASSPRAGVYNEQFF.

This rearrangement joins TRBV27 to TRBJ1-2; D gene unclear. The V gene's germline CDR1 is MNHEY and CDR2 SMNVEV (reference sequence). The germline V and J ends were trimmed by 6 bases and 4 bases, with 21 bases remaining between them. The CDR3 has 16 residues. In DNA form, the CDR3 reads TGTGCCAGCAGGATAGGCGGCGGCCCCCTAGGCTATGGCTACACCTTC. As protein: CASRIGGGPLGYGYTF.

The chain joins TRBV28 to TRBJ2-5; D is unclear. With 5 bases removed from V and 5 bases from J, the gap between germline ends came to 18 bases. Germline V gene data show CDR1 as MDHEN and CDR2 as SYDVKM. The CDR3 length is 15 residues. The CDR3 sequence: CASSATASSGETQYF. The CDR3 DNA reads as TGTGCCAGCAGTGCCACAGCCTCCTCCGGGGAGACCCAGTACTTC.

V gene TRBV7-3 combines with J gene TRBJ2-3; 11 bases agree with TRBD2. The CDR3 extends over 15 amino acids. The J segment lost 6 bases and the V segment lost 5 bases, leaving 7 bases of the junction unmatched. CDR1 is SGHTA and CDR2 is FQGTGA in the germline V gene. CDR3 sequence reads: CASSALAGVVDTQYF. In DNA form, the CDR3 reads TGTGCCAGCAGCGCACTAGCGGGAGTGGTGGATACGCAGTATTTT.

This clone showed up just once. This same CDR3 is encoded by further DNA sequences in the sample. The rearrangement uses TRBV27 and TRBJ2-1; the match to TRBD2 covers 13 bases. The germline V gene has CDR1 MNHEY and CDR2 SMNVEV (reference sequence). The CDR3 extends over 15 amino acids. The V and J ends lost 7 bases and 7 bases, in that order; junction bases with no gene match: 7. The CDR3 protein is CASTPGTSGKNEQFF. DNA for the CDR3: TGTGCCAGCACTCCCGGGACTAGCGGGAAAAATGAGCAGTTCTTC.

The genes are TRBV4-1 and TRBJ2-7; 8 bases are shared with TRBD1. CDR3 length equals 14 residues. In germline, CDR1 is MGHRA, CDR2 YSYEKL. V was pared by 1 base and J by 4 bases, with 3 bases of the junction left unmatched. Here the CDR3 reads CASSQGQGWYEQYF. In DNA, the CDR3 is TGCGCCAGCAGCCAAGGACAGGGGTGGTACGAGCAGTACTTC.

The rearrangement joins TRBV6-6 to TRBJ2-7; 9 nucleotides agree with TRBD2. The CDR3 is made up of 15 amino acids. Germline trimming cut 2 bases from V and 3 bases from J; bases unmatched to any gene: 5. CDR1 and CDR2 (germline): MNHNY, SVGAGI (reference sequence). CDR3 nucleotide sequence: TGTGCCAGCAGTTACCCTAGCGGGGCCAGCTACGAGCAGTACTTC. Amino acid sequence: CASSYPSGASYEQYF.

The count of this clone is one. This chain joins TRBV6-1 and TRBJ2-4; D may be TRBD1 or TRBD2 (6 bases each). CDR3 size: 13 residues. The V end lost 6 bases, the J end lost 3 bases, and 9 bases lay between the germline ends. Germline CDR1 MNHNS, CDR2 SASEGT. In DNA, the CDR3 is TGTGCCAGCAGACAGGGAGGCAAAAACATTCAGTACTTC. This sequence encodes CASRQGGKNIQYF.